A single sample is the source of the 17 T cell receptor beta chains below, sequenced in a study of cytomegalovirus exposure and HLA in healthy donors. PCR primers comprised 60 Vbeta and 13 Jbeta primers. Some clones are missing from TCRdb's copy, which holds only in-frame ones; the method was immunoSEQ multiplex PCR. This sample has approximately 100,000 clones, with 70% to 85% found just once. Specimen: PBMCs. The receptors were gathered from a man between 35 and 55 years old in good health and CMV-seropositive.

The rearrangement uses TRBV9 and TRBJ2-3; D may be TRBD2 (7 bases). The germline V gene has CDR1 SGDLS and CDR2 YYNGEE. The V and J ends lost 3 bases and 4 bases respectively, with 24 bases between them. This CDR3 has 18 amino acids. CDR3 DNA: TGTGCCAGCAGCGGAGCGTGGGGGGGGGCGACCGGCCCAGATACGCAGTATTTT. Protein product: CASSGAWGGATGPDTQYF.

This chain's CDR3 is CSAGTGKAYEQYF. The DNA of the CDR3 is TGCAGCGCGGGGACAGGGAAAGCCTACGAGCAGTACTTC. J is TRBJ2-7 and V is TRBV29-1, with 9 bases that match TRBD1. The germline V gene encodes CDR1 SQVTM and CDR2 ANQGSEA. The CDR3 is made up of 13 amino acids. The ends lost 7 bases at V and 2 bases at J; junction bases unmatched: 6.

In nucleotides, the CDR3 is TGTGCCAGCAACGATCTAGCGGGGGTAGATACGCAGTATTTT. It yields the protein CASNDLAGVDTQYF. This chain uses TRBV7-9 with TRBJ2-3; 10 bases align to TRBD2. Trimming cost V 7 bases and J 5 bases; bases outside gene matches: 6. The CDR3 has 14 amino acids. CDR1 SEHNR and CDR2 FQNEAQ come from the germline V gene (reference sequence).

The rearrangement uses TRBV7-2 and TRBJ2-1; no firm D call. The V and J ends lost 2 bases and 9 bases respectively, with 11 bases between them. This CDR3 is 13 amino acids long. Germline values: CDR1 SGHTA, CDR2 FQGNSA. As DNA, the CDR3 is TGTGCCAGCAGCTTAACGAGGTCGACTGAGCAGTTCTTC. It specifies CASSLTRSTEQFF.

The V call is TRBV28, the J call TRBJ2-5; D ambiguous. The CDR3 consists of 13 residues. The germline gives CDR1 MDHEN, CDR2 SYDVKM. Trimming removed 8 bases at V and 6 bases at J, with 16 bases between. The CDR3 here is CASGLPGLKTQYF. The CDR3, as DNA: TGTGCCAGCGGTCTGCCAGGCTTGAAGACCCAGTACTTC.

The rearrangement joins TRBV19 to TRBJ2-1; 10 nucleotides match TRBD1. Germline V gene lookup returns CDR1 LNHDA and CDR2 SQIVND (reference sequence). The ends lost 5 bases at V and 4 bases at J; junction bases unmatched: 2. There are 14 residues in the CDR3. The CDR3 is CASSPGQGYNEQFF. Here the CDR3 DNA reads TGTGCCAGTAGTCCGGGACAGGGGTACAATGAGCAGTTCTTC.

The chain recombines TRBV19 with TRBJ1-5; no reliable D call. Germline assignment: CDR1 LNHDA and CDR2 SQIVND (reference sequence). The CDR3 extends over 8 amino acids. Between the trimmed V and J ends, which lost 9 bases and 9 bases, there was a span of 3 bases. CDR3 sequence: CARAPQHF. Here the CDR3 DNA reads TGTGCCAGGGCGCCCCAGCATTTT.

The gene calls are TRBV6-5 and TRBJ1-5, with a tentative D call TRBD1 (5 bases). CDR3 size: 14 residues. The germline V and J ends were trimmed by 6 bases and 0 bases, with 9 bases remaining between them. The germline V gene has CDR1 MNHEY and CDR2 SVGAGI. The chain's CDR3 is CASSLDSSNQPQHF. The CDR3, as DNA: TGTGCCAGCAGCCTCGACAGTAGCAATCAGCCCCAGCATTTT.

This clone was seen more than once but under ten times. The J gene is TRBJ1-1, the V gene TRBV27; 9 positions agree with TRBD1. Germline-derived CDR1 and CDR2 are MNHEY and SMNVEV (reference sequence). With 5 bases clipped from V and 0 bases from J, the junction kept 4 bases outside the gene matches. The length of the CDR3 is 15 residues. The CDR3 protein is CASSKGQGLNTEAFF. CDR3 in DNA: TGTGCCAGCAGTAAAGGACAGGGGTTGAACACTGAAGCTTTCTTT.

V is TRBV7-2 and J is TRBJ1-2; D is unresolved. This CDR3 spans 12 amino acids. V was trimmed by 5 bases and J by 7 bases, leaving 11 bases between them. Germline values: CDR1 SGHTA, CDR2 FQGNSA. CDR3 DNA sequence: TGTGCCAGCAGCCCAACCGGGAGTGGCTACACCTTC. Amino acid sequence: CASSPTGSGYTF.

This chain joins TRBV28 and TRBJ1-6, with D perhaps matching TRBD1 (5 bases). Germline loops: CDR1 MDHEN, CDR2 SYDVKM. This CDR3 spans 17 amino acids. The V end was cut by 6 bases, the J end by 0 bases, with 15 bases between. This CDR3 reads CASSNQGRSSYNSPLHF. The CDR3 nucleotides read TGTGCCAGCAGCAACCAGGGCAGGAGCTCCTATAATTCACCCCTCCACTTT. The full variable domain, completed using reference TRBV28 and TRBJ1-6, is DVKVTQSSRYLVKRTGEKVFLECVQDMDHENMFWYRQDPGLGLRLIYFSYDVKMKEKGDIPEGYSVSREKKERFSLILESASTNQTSMYLCASSNQGRSSYNSPLHFGNGTRLTVT.

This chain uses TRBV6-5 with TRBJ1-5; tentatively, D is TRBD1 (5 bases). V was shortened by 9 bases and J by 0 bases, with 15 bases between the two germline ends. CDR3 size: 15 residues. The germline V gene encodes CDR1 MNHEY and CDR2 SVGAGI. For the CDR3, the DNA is TGTGCCAGTATACAGGAGCCCTATAGCAATCAGCCCCAGCATTTT. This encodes CASIQEPYSNQPQHF.

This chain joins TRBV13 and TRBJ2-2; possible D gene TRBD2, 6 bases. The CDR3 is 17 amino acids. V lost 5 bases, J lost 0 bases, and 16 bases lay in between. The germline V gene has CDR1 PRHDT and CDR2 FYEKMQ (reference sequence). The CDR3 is CASSARDAGTNTGELFF. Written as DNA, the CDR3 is TGTGCCAGCAGCGCGAGAGACGCGGGGACGAACACCGGGGAGCTGTTTTTT.

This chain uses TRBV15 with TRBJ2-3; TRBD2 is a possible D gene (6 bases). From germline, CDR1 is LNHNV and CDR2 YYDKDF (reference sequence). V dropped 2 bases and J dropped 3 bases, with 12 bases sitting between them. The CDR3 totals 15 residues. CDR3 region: CATSRPGTVTDTQYF. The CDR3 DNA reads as TGTGCCACCAGCAGACCCGGGACTGTGACAGATACGCAGTATTTT.

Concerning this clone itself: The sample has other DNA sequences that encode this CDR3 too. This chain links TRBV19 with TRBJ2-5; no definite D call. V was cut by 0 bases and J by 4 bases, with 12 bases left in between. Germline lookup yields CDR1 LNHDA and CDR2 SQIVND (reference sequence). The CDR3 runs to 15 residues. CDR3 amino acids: CASSIEEAGRETQYF. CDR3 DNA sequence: TGTGCCAGTAGTATAGAAGAAGCAGGAAGAGAGACCCAGTACTTC.

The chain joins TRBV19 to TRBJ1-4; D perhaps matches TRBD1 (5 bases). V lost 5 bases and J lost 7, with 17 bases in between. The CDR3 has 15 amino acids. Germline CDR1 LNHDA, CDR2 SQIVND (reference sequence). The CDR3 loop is CASSPRGGRTEKLFF. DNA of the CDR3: TGTGCCAGTAGTCCCCGGGGCGGGAGGACTGAAAAACTGTTTTTT.

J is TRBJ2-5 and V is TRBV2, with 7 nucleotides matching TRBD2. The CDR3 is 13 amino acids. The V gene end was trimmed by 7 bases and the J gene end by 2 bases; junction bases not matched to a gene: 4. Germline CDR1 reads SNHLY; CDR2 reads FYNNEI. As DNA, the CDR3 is TGTGCCAGCATGGCAGCGGGGCAAGAGACCCAGTACTTC. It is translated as CASMAAGQETQYF. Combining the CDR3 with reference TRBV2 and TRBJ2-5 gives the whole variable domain EPEVTQTPSHQVTQMGQEVILRCVPISNHLYFYWYRQILGQKVEFLVSFYNNEISEKSEIFDDQFSVERPDGSNFTLKIRSTKLEDSAMYFCASMAAGQETQYFGPGTRLLVL.